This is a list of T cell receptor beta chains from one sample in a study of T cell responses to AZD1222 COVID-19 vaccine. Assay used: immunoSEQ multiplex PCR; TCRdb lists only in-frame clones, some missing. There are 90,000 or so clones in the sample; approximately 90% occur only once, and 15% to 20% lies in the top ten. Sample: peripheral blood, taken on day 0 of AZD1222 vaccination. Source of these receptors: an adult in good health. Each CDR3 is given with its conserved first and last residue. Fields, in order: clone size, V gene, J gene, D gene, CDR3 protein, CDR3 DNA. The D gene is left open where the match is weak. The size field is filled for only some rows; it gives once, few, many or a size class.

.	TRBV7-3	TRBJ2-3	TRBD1	CASSAGQAVITDTQYF	TGTGCCAGCAGCGCCGGACAGGCAGTAATCACAGATACGCAGTATTTT
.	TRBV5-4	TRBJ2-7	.	CASSLGGVGRYEQYF	TGTGCCAGCAGCTTGGGAGGGGTTGGTCGATACGAGCAGTACTTC
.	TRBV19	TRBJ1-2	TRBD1	CASLRDSTGYTF	TGTGCCAGCTTACGGGACAGTACAGGCTACACCTTC
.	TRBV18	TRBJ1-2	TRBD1	CASSLRDRSYYGYTF	TGTGCCAGCTCTCTCCGGGACAGAAGCTATTATGGCTACACCTTC
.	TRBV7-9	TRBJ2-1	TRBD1	CASSSGTGYNEQFF	TGTGCCAGCAGCTCCGGGACAGGCTACAATGAGCAGTTCTTC
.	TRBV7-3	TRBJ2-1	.	CASSRHGVDEQFF	TGTGCCAGCAGCAGACATGGGGTTGATGAGCAGTTCTTC
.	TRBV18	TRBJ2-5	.	CASSPPNYQETQYF	TGTGCCAGCTCACCACCGAACTACCAAGAGACCCAGTACTTC
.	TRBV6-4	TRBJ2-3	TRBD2	CASSVLAGSWDTQYF	TGTGCCAGCAGTGTCCTAGCGGGGAGTTGGGATACGCAGTATTTT
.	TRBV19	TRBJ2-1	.	CASSTAGTLRNEQFF	TGTGCCAGTAGTACCGCCGGGACCCTCCGTAATGAGCAGTTCTTC
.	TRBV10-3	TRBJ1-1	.	CASRDDVTEAFF	TGTGCCAGCCGGGACGATGTCACTGAAGCTTTCTTT
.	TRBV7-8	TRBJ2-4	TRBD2	CASSLGLLAGVSKNIQYF	TGTGCCAGCAGCTTAGGGCTACTAGCGGGAGTCAGCAAAAACATTCAGTACTTC
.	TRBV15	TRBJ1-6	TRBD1	CATSREGQHNSPLHF	TGTGCCACCAGCAGAGAGGGACAGCATAATTCACCCCTCCACTTT
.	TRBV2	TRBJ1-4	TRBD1	CASSPDRGREKLFF	TGTGCCAGCAGTCCAGACAGGGGGCGTGAAAAACTGTTTTTT
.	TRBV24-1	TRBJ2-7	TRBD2	CATSDGGFLNEQYF	TGTGCCACCAGTGACGGGGGGTTCCTGAACGAGCAGTACTTC
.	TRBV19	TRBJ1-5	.	CASRGSGQPQHF	TGTGCCAGTAGGGGGTCGGGTCAGCCCCAGCATTTT
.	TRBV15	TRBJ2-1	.	CATSRGGGGNNEQFF	TGTGCCACCAGCAGAGGGGGGGGCGGCAACAATGAGCAGTTCTTC
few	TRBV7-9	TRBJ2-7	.	CASSLEVGEQYF	TGTGCCAGCAGCTTAGAAGTAGGGGAGCAGTACTTC
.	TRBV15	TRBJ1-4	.	CATSRPQEYNEKLFF	TGTGCCACCAGCAGACCCCAGGAATATAATGAAAAACTGTTTTTT
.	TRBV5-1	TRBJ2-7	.	CASSLGGNKDEQYF	TGCGCCAGCAGCTTGGGGGGAAATAAAGACGAGCAGTACTTC
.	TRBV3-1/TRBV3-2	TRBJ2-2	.	CASSQGIGRDTGELFF	TGTGCCAGCAGCCAAGGAATAGGCCGAGACACCGGGGAGCTGTTTTTT
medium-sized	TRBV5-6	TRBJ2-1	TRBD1	CASSPRQGTDEQFF	TGTGCCAGCAGCCCAAGACAGGGGACGGATGAGCAGTTCTTC
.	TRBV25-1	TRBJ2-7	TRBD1	CASSETGEQYF	TGTGCCAGCAGTGAGACAGGGGAGCAGTACTTC
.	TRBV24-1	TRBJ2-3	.	CATSGPEARGTDTQYF	TGTGCCACCAGTGGCCCGGAGGCCAGGGGAACAGATACGCAGTATTTT
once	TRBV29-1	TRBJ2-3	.	CSVGGQAGTDTQYF	TGCAGCGTTGGCGGGCAGGCGGGCACAGATACGCAGTATTTT
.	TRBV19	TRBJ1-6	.	CASSAERNSPLHF	TGTGCCAGTAGTGCGGAGCGTAATTCACCCCTCCACTTT
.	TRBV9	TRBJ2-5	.	CASSVGHVFGTWGETQYF	TGTGCCAGCAGCGTGGGGCACGTGTTTGGGACTTGGGGAGAGACCCAGTACTTC